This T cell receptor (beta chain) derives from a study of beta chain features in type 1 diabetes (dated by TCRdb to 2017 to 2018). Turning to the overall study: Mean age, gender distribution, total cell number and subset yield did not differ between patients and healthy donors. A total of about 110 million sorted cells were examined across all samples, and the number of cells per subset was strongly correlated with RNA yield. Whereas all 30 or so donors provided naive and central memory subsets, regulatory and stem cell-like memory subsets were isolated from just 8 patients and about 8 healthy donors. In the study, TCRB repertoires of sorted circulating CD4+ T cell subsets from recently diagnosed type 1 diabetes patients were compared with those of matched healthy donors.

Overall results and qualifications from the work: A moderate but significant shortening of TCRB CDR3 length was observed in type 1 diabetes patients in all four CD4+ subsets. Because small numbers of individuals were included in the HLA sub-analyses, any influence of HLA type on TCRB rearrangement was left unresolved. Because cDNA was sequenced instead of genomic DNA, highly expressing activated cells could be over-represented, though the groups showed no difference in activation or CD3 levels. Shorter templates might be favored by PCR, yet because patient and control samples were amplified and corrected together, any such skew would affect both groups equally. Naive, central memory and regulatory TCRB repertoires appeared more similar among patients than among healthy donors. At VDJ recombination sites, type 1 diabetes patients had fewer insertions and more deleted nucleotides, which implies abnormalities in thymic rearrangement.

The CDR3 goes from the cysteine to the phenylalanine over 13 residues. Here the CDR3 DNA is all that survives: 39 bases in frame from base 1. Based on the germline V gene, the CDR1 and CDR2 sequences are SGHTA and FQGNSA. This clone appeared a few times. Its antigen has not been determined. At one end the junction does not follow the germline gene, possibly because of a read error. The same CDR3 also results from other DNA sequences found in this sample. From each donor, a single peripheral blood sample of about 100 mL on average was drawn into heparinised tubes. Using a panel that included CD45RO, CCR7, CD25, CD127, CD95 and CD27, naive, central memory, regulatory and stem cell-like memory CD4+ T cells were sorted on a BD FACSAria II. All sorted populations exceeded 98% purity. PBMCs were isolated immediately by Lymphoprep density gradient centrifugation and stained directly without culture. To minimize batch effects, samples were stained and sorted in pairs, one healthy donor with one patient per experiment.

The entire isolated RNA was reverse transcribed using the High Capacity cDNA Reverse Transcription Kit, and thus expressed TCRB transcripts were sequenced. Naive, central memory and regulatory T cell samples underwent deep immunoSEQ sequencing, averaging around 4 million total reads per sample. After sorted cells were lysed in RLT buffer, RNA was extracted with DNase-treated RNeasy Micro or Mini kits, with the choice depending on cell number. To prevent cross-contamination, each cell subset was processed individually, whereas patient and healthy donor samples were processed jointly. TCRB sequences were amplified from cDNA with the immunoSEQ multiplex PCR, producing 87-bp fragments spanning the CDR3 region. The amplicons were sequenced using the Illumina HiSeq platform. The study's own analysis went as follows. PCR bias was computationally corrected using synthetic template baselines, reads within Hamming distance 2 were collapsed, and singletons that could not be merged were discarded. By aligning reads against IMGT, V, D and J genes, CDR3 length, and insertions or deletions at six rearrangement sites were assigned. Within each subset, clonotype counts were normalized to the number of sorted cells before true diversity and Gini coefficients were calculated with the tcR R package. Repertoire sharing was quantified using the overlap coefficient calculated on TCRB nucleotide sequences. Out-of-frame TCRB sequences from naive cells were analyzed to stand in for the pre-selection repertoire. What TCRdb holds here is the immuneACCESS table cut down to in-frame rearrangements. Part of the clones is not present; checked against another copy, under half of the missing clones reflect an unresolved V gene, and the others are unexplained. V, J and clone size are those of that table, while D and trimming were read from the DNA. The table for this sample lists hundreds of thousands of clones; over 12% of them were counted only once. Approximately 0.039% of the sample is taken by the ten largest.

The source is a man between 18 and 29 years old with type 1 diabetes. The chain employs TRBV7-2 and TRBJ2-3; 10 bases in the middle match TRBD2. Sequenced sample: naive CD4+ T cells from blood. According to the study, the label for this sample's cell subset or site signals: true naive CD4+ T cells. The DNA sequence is TGTGCCAGCAGCCTAGCGGGGGCTGATACGCAGTATTTT. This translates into CASSLAGADTQYF.